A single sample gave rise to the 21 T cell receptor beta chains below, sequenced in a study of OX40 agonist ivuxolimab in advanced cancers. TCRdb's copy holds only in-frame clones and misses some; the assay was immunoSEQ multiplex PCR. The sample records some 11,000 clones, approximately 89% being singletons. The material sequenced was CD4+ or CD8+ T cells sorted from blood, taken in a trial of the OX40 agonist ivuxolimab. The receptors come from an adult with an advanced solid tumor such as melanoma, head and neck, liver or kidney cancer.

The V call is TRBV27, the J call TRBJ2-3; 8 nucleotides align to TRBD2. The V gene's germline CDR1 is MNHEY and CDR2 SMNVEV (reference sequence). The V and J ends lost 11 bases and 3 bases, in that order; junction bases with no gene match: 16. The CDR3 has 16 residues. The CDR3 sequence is CAVAGVAGTGTDTQYF. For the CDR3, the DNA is TGTGCCGTCGCCGGCGTAGCGGGAACGGGAACAGATACGCAGTATTTT.

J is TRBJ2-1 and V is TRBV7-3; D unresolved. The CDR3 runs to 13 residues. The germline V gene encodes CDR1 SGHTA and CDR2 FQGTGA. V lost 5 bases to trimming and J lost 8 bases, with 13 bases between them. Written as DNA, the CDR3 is TGTGCCAGCAGCCCAGGTCCGCTCGATGAGCAGTTCTTC. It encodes CASSPGPLDEQFF.

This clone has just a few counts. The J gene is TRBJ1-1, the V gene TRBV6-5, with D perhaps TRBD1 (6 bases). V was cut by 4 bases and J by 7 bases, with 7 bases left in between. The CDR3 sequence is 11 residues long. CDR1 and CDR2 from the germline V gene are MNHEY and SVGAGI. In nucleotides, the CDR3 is TGTGCCAGCAGTTTACAGGGTGAAGCTTTCTTT. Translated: CASSLQGEAFF.

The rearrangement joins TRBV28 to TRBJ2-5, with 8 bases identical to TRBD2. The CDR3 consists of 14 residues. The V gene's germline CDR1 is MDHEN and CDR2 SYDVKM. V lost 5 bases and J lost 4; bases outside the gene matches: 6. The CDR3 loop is CASSPAGAGETQYF. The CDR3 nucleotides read TGTGCCAGCAGTCCAGCGGGAGCGGGAGAGACCCAGTACTTC.

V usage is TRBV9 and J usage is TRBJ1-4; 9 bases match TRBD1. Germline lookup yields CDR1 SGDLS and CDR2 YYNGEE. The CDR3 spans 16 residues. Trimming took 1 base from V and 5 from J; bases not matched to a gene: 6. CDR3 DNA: TGTGCCAGCAGCGTAACTACAGGGGGCTTCAATGAAAAACTGTTTTTT. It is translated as CASSVTTGGFNEKLFF. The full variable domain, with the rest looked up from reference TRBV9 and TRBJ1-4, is DSGVTQTPKHLITATGQRVTLRCSPRSGDLSVYWYQQSLDQGLQFLIQYYNGEERAKGNILERFSAQQFPDLHSELNLSSLELGDSALYFCASSVTTGGFNEKLFFGSGTQLSVL.

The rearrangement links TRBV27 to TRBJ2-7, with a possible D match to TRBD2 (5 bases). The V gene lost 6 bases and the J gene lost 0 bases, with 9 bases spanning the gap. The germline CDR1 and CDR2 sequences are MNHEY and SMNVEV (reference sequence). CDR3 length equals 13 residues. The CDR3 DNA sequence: TGTGCCAGCAGAGCTAGCCTCTCCTACGAGCAGTACTTC. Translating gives CASRASLSYEQYF.

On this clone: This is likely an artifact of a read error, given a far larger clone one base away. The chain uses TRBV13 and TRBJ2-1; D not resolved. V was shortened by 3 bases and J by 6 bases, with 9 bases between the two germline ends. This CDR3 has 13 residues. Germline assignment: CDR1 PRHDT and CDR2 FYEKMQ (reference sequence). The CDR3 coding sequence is TGTGCCAGCAGCTTGGTGTGGGGCAATGAGCAGTTCTTC. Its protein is CASSLVWGNEQFF.

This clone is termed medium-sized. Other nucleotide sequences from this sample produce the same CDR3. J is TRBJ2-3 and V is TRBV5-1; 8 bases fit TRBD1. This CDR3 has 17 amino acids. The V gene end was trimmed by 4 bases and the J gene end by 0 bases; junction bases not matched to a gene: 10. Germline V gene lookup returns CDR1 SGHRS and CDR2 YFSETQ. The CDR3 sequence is CASSRGTGTFSTDTQYF. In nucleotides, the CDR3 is TGCGCCAGCAGCAGGGGGACAGGAACTTTCAGCACAGATACGCAGTATTTT.

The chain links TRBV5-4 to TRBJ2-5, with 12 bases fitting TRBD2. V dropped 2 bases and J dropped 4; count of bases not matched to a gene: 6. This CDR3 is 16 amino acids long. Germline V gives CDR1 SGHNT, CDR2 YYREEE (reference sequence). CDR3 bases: TGTGCCAGCAGCTTCCGGCTAGCGGGAGGGCGAGAGACCCAGTACTTC. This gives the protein CASSFRLAGGRETQYF.

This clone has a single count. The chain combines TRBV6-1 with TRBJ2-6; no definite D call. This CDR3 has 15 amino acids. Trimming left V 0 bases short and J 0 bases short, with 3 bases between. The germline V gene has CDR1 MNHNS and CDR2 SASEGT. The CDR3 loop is CASSEAGSGANVLTF. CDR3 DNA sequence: TGTGCCAGCAGTGAAGCGGGCTCTGGGGCCAACGTCCTGACTTTC.

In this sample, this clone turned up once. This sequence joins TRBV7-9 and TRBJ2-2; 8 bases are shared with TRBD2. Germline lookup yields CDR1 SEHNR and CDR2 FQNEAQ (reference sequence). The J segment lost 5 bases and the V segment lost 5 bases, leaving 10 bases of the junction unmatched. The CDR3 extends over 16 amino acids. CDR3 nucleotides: TGTGCCAGCAGCGCGAGTGGCGGGAGGAGAACCGGGGAGCTGTTTTTT. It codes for CASSASGGRRTGELFF.

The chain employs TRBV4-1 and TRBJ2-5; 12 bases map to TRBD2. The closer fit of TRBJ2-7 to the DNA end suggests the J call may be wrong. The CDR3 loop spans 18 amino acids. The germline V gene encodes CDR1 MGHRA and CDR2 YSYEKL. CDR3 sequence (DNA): TGCGCCAGCAGCCAAGATCTTATTCGGACTAGCGGGACCTACGAGCAGTACTTC. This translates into CASSQDLIRTSGTYEQYF.

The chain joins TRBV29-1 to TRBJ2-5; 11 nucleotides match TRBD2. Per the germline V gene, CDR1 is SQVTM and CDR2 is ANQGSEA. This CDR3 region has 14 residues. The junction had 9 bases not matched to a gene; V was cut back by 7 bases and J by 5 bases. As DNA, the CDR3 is TGCAGCGGCCAACTAGCGGGAGCTGGGGAGACCCAGTACTTC. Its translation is CSGQLAGAGETQYF.

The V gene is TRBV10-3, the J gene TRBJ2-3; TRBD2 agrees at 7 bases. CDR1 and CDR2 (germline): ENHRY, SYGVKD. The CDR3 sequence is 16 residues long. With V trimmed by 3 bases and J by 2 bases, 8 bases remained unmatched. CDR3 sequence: CAISDGLAVNTDTQYF. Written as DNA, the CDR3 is TGTGCCATCAGTGACGGGCTAGCGGTCAACACAGATACGCAGTATTTT.

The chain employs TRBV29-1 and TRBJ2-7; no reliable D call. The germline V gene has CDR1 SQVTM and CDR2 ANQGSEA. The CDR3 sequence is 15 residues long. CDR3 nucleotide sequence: TGCAGTGTCCTCACCCCTTCCCGGCCTTCCTACGAGCAGTACTTC. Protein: CSVLTPSRPSYEQYF.

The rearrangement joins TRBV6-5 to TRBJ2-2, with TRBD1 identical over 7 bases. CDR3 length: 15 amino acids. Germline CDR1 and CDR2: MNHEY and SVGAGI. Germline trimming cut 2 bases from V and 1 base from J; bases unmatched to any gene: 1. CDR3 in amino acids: CASSYGTENTGELFF. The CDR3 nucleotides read TGTGCCAGCAGTTACGGGACAGAGAACACCGGGGAGCTGTTTTTT.

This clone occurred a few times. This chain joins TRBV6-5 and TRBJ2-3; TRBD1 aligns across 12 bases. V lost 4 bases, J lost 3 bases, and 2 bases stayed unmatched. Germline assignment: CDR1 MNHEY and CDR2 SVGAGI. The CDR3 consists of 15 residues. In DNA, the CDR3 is TGTGCCAGCAGTTTGGGACAGGGGGCAACAGATACGCAGTATTTT. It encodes CASSLGQGATDTQYF.

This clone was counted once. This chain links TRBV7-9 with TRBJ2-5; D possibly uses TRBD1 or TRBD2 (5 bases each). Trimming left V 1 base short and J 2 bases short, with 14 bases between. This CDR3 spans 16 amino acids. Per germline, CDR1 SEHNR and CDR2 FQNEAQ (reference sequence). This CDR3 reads CASSLDLGVLQETQYF. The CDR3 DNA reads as TGTGCCAGCAGCTTAGATTTGGGGGTACTTCAAGAGACCCAGTACTTC.

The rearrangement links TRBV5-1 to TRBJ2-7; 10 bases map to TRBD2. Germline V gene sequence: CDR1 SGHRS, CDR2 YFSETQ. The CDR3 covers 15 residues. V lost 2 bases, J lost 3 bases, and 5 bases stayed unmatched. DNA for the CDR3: TGCGCCAGCAGCTTTTCTAGCGGGGGTCTCTACGAGCAGTACTTC. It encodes CASSFSSGGLYEQYF. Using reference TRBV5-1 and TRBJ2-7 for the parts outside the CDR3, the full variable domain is KAGVTQTPRYLIKTRGQQVTLSCSPISGHRSVSWYQQTPGQGLQFLFEYFSETQRNKGNFPGRFSGRQFSNSRSEMNVSTLELGDSALYLCASSFSSGGLYEQYFGPGTRLTVT.

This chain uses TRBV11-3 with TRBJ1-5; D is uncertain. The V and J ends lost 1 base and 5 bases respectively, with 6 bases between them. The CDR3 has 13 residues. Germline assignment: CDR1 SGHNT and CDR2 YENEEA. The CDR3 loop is CASSLAHYQPQHF. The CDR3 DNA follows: TGTGCCAGCAGCTTAGCTCACTATCAGCCCCAGCATTTT.

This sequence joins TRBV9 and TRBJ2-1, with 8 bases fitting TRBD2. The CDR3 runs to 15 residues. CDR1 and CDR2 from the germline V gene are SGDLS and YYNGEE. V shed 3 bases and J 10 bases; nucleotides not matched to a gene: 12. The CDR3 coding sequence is TGTGCCAGCAGCGCGGCTGGGACTAGGCATTTCGAGCAGTTCTTC. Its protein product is CASSAAGTRHFEQFF.